This is a list of T cell receptor beta chains from one sample in a study of blood T cell repertoires in COVID-19. Only in-frame clones appear in the TCRdb table, and some are missing; sequencing was by immunoSEQ multiplex PCR. The repertoire holds 200,000 to 250,000 clones, with 82% as singletons. Sequenced sample: peripheral blood. These receptors were collected from a woman aged 80 or over with acute or convalescent COVID-19. Both conserved end residues are part of each CDR3. The order of the fields is clone size, D gene, V gene, J gene, CDR3 DNA, CDR3 protein. A D gene is named only where the DNA matches it firmly. For some rows the clone size is stated as once, few or many, or as a class when expanded; others skip it.

abundance: -; d_gene: -; v_gene: TRBV30; j_gene: TRBJ2-1; CDR3nt: TGTGCCTGGAGTCCACCCCATCTAAATGAGCAGTTCTTC; CDR3aa: CAWSPPHLNEQFF
abundance: -; d_gene: -; v_gene: TRBV6-2/TRBV6-3; j_gene: TRBJ2-7; CDR3nt: TGTGCCAGCAGTTACGGGGGGACCCTCTACGAGCAGTACTTC; CDR3aa: CASSYGGTLYEQYF
abundance: -; d_gene: TRBD1; v_gene: TRBV3-1/TRBV3-2; j_gene: TRBJ2-7; CDR3nt: TGTGCCAGCAGCCCGATAGGGGACAGGAGTAATGAGCAGTACTTC; CDR3aa: CASSPIGDRSNEQYF
abundance: -; d_gene: -; v_gene: TRBV7-9; j_gene: TRBJ2-4; CDR3nt: TGTGCCAGCAGCCGATTGACTAGGTTGTACTTC; CDR3aa: CASSRLTRLYF
abundance: -; d_gene: TRBD1; v_gene: TRBV19; j_gene: TRBJ1-2; CDR3nt: TGTGCCAGTCAACAGGGGCCCGCCCTCGGCTACACCTTC; CDR3aa: CASQQGPALGYTF
abundance: -; d_gene: TRBD2; v_gene: TRBV5-1; j_gene: TRBJ2-3; CDR3nt: TGCGCCAGCAGCTTAGGGAGCGGGGGGGGCACAGATACGCAGTATTTT; CDR3aa: CASSLGSGGGTDTQYF
abundance: -; d_gene: -; v_gene: TRBV21-1; j_gene: TRBJ2-3; CDR3nt: TGTGCCAGCATAGGGGACGTTCCTAGCGGGGGGAGGGCAGATACGCAGTATTTT; CDR3aa: CASIGDVPSGGRADTQYF
abundance: -; d_gene: -; v_gene: TRBV11-3; j_gene: TRBJ1-1; CDR3nt: TGTGCCAGCAGAGCAATGAACACTGAAGCTTTCTTT; CDR3aa: CASRAMNTEAFF
abundance: -; d_gene: -; v_gene: TRBV4-2; j_gene: TRBJ1-2; CDR3nt: TGTGCCAGCAGCGAAACAGGGTTGGGCGGCTACACCTTC; CDR3aa: CASSETGLGGYTF
abundance: few; d_gene: -; v_gene: TRBV7-2; j_gene: TRBJ1-1; CDR3nt: TGTGCCAGCAGCCAAACCCTTGGGGGCCTCCTTATGAACACTGAAGCTTTCTTT; CDR3aa: CASSQTLGGLLMNTEAFF
abundance: -; d_gene: -; v_gene: TRBV27; j_gene: TRBJ1-2; CDR3nt: TGTGCCAGCAGTTTACGGGGGTTACTCGGCTACACCTTC; CDR3aa: CASSLRGLLGYTF
abundance: -; d_gene: -; v_gene: TRBV10-3; j_gene: TRBJ2-3; CDR3nt: TGTGCCATCAGGGCAGGGTCGTTAGTCACAGATACGCAGTATTTT; CDR3aa: CAIRAGSLVTDTQYF
abundance: few; d_gene: -; v_gene: TRBV7-9; j_gene: TRBJ1-5; CDR3nt: TGTGCCAGCAGCGTACAGGGAGATAGCAATCAGCCCCAGCATTTT; CDR3aa: CASSVQGDSNQPQHF
abundance: -; d_gene: -; v_gene: TRBV2; j_gene: TRBJ1-6; CDR3nt: TGTGCCAGCAGGCACAGGGTAACGTATAATTCACCCCTCCACTTT; CDR3aa: CASRHRVTYNSPLHF